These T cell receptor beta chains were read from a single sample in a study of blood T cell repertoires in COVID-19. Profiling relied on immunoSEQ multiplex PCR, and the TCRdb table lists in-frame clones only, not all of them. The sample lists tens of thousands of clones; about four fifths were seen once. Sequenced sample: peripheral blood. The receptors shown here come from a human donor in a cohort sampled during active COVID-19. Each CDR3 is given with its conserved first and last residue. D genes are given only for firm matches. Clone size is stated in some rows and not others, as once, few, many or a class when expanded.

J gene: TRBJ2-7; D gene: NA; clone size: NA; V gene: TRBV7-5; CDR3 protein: CARTRGEQYF; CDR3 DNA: TGTGCCAGAACCCGAGGGGAGCAGTACTTC
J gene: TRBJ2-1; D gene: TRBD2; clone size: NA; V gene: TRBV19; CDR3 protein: CAGGSSGSTYNEQFF; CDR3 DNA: TGTGCCGGGGGCTCTAGCGGGAGCACCTACAATGAGCAGTTCTTC
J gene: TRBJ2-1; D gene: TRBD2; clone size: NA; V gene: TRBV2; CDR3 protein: CASSEGSGSYSEQFF; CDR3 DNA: TGTGCCAGCAGTGAAGGTAGCGGGAGTTACAGTGAGCAGTTCTTC
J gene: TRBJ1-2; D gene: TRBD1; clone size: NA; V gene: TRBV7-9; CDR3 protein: CASSPLDRVNGYTF; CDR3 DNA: TGTGCCAGCAGCCCCCTAGACAGGGTGAATGGCTACACCTTC
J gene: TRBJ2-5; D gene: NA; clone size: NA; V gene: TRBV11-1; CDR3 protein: CASSLVAGATLRQYF; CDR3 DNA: TGTGCCAGCAGCTTAGTCGCGGGGGCAACCCTCAGGCAGTACTTC
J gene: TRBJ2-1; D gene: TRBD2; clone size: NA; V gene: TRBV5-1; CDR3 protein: CASSIGLAGYNEQFF; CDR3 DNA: TGCGCCAGCAGCATTGGACTAGCTGGGTACAATGAGCAGTTCTTC
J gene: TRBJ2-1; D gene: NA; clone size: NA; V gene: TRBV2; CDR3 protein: CASSGTPGYNEQFF; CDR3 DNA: TGTGCCAGCTCCGGGACTCCCGGCTACAATGAGCAGTTCTTC
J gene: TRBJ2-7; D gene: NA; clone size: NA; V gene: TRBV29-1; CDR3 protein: CSVDGTGGGYEQYF; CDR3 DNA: TGCAGCGTTGATGGTACAGGGGGGGGTTACGAGCAGTACTTC
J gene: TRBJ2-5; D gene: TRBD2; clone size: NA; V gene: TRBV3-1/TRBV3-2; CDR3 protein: CASSQDPPRAGYKETQYF; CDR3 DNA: TGTGCCAGCAGCCAAGATCCTCCGAGAGCGGGATACAAAGAGACCCAGTACTTC
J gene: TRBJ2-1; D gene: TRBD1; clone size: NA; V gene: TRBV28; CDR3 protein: CASNPYGQGMNEQFF; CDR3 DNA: TGTGCCAGCAATCCATACGGACAGGGTATGAATGAGCAGTTCTTC
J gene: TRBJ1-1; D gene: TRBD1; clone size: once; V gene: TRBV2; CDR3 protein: CASSEQTGPPVNTEAFF; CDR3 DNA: TGTGCCAGCAGTGAACAGACAGGGCCGCCTGTGAACACTGAAGCTTTCTTT
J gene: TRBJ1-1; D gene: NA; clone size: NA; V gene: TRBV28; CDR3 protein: CASSSNLLEAFF; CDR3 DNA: TGTGCCAGCAGCTCCAACTTGCTTGAAGCTTTCTTT
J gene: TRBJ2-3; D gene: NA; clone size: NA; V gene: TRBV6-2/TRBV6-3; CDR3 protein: CASSYAGTDTQYF; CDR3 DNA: TGTGCCAGCAGTTATGCGGGCACAGATACGCAGTATTTT
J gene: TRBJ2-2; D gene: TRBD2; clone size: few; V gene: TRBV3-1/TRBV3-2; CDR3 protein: CASSQVAGGPGAGELFF; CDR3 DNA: TGTGCCAGCAGCCAAGTAGCGGGAGGGCCTGGGGCCGGGGAGCTGTTTTTT
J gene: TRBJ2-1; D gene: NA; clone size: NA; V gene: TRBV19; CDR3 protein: CASSIYSIGGKRSYNEQFF; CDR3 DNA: TGTGCCAGTAGTATATATTCGATTGGGGGGAAACGATCCTACAATGAGCAGTTCTTC
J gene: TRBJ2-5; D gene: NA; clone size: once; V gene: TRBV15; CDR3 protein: CATSRDRGGGSETQYF; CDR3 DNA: TGTGCCACCAGCAGAGATCGTGGCGGAGGATCTGAGACCCAGTACTTC
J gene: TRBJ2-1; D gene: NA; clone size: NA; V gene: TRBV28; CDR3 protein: CASTGTYNEQFF; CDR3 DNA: TGTGCCAGTACAGGGACCTACAATGAGCAGTTCTTC
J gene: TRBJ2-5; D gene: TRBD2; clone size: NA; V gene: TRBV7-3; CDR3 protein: CASSLGTSEKAETQYF; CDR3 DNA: TGTGCCAGCAGCTTAGGGACTAGCGAAAAGGCAGAGACCCAGTACTTC
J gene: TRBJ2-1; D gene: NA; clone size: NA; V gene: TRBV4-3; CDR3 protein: CASSQEGVSNEQFF; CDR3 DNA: TGCGCCAGCAGCCAAGAGGGAGTTTCCAATGAGCAGTTCTTC
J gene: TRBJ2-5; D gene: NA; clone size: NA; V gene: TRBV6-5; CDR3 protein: CASSLQETQYF; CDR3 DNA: TGTGCCAGCAGCCTTCAAGAGACCCAGTACTTC
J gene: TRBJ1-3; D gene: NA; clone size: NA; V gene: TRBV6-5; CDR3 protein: CASSSGDRDSGNTIYF; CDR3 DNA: TGTGCCAGCAGTTCGGGGGATCGCGATTCTGGAAACACCATATATTTT
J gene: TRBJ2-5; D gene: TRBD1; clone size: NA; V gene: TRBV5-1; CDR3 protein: CASSPGQGGAQETQYF; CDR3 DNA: TGCGCCAGCAGCCCAGGACAGGGTGGGGCTCAGGAGACCCAGTACTTC
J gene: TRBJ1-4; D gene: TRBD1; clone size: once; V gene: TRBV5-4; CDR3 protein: CASSSGGWTTNEKLFF; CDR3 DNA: TGTGCCAGCAGCTCAGGGGGCTGGACAACTAATGAAAAACTGTTTTTT
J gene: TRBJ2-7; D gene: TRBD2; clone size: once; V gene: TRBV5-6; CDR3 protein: CASTTSGTSASYEQYF; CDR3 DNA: TGTGCCAGCACCACATCCGGGACTAGCGCTTCCTACGAGCAGTACTTC
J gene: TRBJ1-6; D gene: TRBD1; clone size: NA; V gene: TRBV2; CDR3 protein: CASSSETGMSSYNSPLHF; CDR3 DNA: TGTGCCAGCAGCTCAGAGACAGGGATGAGCTCCTATAATTCACCCCTCCACTTT
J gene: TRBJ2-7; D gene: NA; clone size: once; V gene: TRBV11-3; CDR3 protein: CASSRDSDYEQYF; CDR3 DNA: TGTGCCAGCAGCCGAGACTCGGACTACGAGCAGTACTTC
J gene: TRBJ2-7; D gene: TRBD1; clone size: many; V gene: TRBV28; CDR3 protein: CASSSGTAFYEQYF; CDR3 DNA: TGTGCCAGCAGTTCCGGGACAGCTTTCTACGAGCAGTACTTC
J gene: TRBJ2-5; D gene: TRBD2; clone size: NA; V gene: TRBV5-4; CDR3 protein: CASSAGLAISMETQYF; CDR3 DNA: TGTGCCAGCAGCGCGGGACTAGCGATCAGTATGGAGACCCAGTACTTC
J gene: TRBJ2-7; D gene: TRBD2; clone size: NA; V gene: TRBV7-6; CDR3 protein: CASSQYGTSGEAISYEQYF; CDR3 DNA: TGTGCCAGCAGCCAATACGGGACTAGCGGGGAAGCCATCTCCTACGAGCAGTACTTC
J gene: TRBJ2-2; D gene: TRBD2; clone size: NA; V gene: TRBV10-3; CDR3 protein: CAITPGLAGGAGELFF; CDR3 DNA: TGTGCCATCACCCCGGGACTAGCGGGTGGGGCCGGGGAGCTGTTTTTT
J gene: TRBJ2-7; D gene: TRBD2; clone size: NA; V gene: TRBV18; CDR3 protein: CASSPPIASGRDEQYF; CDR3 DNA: TGTGCCAGCTCACCACCGATCGCTAGCGGGAGGGACGAGCAGTACTTC
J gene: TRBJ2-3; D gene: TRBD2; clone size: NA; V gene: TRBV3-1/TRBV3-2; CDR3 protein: CASSQDLAGADTQYF; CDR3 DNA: TGTGCCAGCAGCCAAGACCTAGCGGGAGCAGATACGCAGTATTTT
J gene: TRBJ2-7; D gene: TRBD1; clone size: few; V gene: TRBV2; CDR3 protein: CASSVGQDYEQYF; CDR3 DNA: TGTGCCAGCAGTGTGGGACAGGACTACGAGCAGTACTTC
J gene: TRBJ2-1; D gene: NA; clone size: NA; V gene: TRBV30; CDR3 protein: CAWDGGYNEQFF; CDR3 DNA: TGTGCCTGGGACGGGGGCTACAATGAGCAGTTCTTC
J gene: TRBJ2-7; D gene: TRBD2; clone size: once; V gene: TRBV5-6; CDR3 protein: CASSFLAGRFYEQYF; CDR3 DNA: TGTGCCAGCAGTTTTCTAGCGGGACGATTCTACGAGCAGTACTTC
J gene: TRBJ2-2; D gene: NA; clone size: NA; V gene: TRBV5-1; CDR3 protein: CASSLDTNTGELFF; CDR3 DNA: TGCGCCAGCAGCTTGGACACGAACACCGGGGAGCTGTTTTTT
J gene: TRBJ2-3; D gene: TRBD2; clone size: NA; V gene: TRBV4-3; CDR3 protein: CASSQDRRGSTDTQYF; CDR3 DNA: TGCGCCAGCAGCCAAGATCGGCGGGGGAGCACAGATACGCAGTATTTT
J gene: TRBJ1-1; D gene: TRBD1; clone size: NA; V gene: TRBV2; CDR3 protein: CASSGGTANTEAFF; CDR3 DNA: TGTGCCAGCAGTGGGGGGACAGCGAACACTGAAGCTTTCTTT
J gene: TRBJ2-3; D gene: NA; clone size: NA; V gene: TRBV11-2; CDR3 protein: CASSLDFRSDTQYF; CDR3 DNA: TGTGCCAGCAGCTTGGACTTCCGCTCAGATACGCAGTATTTT
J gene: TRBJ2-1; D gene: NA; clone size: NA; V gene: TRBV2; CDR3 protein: CASRGDNYNEQFF; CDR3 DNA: TGTGCCAGCAGAGGGGACAACTACAATGAGCAGTTCTTC
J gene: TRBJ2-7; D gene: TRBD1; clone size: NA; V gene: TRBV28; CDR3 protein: CASCTTGQGGHEQYF; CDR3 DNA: TGTGCCAGCTGCACGACGGGACAGGGTGGCCACGAGCAGTACTTC
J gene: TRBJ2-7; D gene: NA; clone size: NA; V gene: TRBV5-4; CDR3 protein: CASSSDYYEQYF; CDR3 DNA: TGTGCCAGCAGTTCGGACTATTACGAGCAGTACTTC
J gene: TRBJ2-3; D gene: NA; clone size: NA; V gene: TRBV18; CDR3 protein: CASSPANRESDTDTQYF; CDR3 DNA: TGTGCCAGCTCACCGGCTAACAGGGAGTCGGACACAGATACGCAGTATTTT
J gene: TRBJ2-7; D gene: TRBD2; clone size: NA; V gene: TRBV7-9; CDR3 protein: CASSWILGGTYEQYF; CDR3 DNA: TGTGCCAGCAGCTGGATCCTCGGGGGGACCTACGAGCAGTACTTC
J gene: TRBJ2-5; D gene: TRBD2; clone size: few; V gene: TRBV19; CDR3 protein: CASSTDLASGLETQYF; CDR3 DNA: TGTGCCAGTAGTACAGACCTTGCTAGCGGATTGGAGACCCAGTACTTC
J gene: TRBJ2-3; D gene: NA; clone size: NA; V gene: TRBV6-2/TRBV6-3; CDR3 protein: CASSPPRDLLADTQYF; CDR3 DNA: TGTGCCAGCAGCCCCCCGCGGGACCTCCTCGCAGATACGCAGTATTTT
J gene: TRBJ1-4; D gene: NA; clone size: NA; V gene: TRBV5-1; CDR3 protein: CASSSGVDLRDEKLFF; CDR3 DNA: TGCGCCAGCAGCTCGGGGGTTGACCTAAGGGACGAAAAACTGTTTTTT
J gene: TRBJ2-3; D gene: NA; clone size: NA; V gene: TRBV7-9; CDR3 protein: CASSLRGSTDTQYF; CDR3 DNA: TGTGCCAGCAGCTTAAGAGGGAGCACAGATACGCAGTATTTT
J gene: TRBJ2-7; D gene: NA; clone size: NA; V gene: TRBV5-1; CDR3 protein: CASSLNRESAQYF; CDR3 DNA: TGCGCCAGCAGCTTGAACAGGGAGTCTGCGCAGTACTTC
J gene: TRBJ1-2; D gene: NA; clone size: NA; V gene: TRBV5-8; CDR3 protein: CASSTHTGREGYTF; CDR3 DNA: TGTGCCAGCAGCACTCATACAGGGAGGGAAGGCTACACCTTC
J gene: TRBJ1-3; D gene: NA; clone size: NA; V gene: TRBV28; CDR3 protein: CASSTPWGGYSGNTIYF; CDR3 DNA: TGTGCCAGCAGTACCCCTTGGGGGGGTTACTCTGGAAACACCATATATTTT
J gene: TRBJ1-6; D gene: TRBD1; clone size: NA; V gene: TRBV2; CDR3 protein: CASSEGQGRNSPLHF; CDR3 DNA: TGTGCCAGCAGTGAAGGACAGGGGAGAAATTCACCCCTCCACTTT
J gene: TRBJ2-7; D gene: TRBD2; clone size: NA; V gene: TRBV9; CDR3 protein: CASSDGRAAYEQYF; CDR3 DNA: TGTGCCAGCAGCGACGGGAGGGCCGCCTACGAGCAGTACTTC
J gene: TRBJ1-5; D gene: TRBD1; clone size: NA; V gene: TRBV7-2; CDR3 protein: CASSSDRGGDQPQHF; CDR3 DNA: TGTGCCAGCAGCTCAGACAGGGGAGGAGATCAGCCCCAGCATTTT
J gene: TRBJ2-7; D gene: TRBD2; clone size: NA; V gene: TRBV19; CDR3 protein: CASMGLAGGPGSYEQYF; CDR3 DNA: TGTGCCAGTATGGGACTAGCGGGAGGGCCCGGATCCTACGAGCAGTACTTC
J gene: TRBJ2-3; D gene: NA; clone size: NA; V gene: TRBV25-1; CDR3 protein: CASSWGADTQYF; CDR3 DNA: TGTGCCAGCAGTTGGGGCGCAGATACGCAGTATTTT